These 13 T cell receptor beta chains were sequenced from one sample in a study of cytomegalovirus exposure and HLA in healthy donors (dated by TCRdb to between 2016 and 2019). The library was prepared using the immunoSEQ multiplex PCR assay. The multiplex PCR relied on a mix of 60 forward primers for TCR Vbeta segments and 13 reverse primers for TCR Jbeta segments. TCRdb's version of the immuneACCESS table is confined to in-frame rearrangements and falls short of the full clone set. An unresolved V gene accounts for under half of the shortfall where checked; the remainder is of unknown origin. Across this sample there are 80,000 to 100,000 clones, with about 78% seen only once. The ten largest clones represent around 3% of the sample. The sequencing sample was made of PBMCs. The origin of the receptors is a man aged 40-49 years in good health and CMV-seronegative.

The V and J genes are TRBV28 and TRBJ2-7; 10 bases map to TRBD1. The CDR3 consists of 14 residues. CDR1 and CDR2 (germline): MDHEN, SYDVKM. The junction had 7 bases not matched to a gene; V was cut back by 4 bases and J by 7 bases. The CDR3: CASSWGTGVKEQYF. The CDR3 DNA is TGTGCCAGCAGTTGGGGGACAGGGGTAAAAGAGCAGTACTTC.

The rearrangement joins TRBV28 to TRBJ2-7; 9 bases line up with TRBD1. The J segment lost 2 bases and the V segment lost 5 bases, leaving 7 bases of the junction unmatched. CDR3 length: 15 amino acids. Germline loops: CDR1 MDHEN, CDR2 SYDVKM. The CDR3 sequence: CASSKPGTGTYEQYF. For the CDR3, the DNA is TGTGCCAGCAGTAAACCCGGGACAGGGACCTACGAGCAGTACTTC. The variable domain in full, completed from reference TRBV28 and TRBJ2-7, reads DVKVTQSSRYLVKRTGEKVFLECVQDMDHENMFWYRQDPGLGLRLIYFSYDVKMKEKGDIPEGYSVSREKKERFSLILESASTNQTSMYLCASSKPGTGTYEQYFGPGTRLTVT.

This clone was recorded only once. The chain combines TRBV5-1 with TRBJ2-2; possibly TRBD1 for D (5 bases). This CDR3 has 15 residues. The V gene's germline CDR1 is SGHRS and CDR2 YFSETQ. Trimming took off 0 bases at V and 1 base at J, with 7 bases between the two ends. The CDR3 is CASSLGTKNTGELFF. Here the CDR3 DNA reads TGCGCCAGCAGCTTGGGGACAAAGAACACCGGGGAGCTGTTTTTT.

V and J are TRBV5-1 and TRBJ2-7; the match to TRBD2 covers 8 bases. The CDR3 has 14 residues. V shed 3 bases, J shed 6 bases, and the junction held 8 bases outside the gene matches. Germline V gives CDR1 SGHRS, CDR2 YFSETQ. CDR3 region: CASSSGTRVGEQYF. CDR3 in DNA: TGCGCCAGCAGCTCCGGGACTAGAGTAGGCGAGCAGTACTTC.

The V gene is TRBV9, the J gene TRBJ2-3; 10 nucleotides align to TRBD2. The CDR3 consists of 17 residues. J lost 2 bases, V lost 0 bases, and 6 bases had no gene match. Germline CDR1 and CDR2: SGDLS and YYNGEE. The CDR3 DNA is TGTGCCAGCAGCGTAGGGGTAAGCGGGGGGGTCACAGATACGCAGTATTTT. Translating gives CASSVGVSGGVTDTQYF.

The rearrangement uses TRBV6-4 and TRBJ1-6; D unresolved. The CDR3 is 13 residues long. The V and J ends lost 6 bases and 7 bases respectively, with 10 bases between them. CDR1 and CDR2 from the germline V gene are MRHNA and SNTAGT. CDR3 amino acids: CASRQEENSPLHF. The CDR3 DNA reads TGTGCCAGCAGGCAAGAGGAAAATTCACCCCTCCACTTT.

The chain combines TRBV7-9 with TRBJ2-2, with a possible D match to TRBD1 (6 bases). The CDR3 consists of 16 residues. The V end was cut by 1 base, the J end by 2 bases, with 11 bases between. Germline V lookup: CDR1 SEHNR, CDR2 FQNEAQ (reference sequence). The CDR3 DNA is TGTGCCAGCAGCTTAGTGGCAGGGGCTAACACCGGGGAGCTGTTTTTT. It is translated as CASSLVAGANTGELFF. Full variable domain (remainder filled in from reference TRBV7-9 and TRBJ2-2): DTGVSQNPRHKITKRGQNVTFRCDPISEHNRLYWYRQTLGQGPEFLTYFQNEAQLEKSRLLSDRFSAERPKGSFSTLEIQRTEQGDSAMYLCASSLVAGANTGELFFGEGSRLTVL.

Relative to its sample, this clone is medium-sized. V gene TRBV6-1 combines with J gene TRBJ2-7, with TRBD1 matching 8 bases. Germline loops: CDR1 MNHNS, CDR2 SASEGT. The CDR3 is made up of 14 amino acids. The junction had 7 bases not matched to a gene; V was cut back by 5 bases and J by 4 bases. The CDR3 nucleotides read TGTGCCAGCAGTTGGACAGGGAAGGCGTACGAGCAGTACTTC. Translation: CASSWTGKAYEQYF.

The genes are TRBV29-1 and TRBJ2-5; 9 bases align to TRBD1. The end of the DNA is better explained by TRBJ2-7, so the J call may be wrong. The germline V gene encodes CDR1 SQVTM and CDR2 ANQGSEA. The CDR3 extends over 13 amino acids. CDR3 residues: CSAEGTGFGEQYF. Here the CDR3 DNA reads TGCAGCGCCGAGGGGACAGGGTTTGGCGAGCAGTACTTC.

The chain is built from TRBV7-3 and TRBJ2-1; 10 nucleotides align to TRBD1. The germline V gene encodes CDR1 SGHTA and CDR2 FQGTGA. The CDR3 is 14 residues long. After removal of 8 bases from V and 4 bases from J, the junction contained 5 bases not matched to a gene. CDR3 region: CASATGGAYNEQFF. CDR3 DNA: TGTGCCAGCGCGACAGGGGGCGCGTACAATGAGCAGTTCTTC.

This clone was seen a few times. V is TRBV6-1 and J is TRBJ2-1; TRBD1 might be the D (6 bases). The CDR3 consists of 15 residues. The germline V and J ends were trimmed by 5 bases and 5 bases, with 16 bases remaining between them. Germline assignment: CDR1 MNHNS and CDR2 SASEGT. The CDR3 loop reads CASSIDRLSNNEQFF. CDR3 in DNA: TGTGCCAGCAGTATTGACAGGCTATCTAACAATGAGCAGTTCTTC.

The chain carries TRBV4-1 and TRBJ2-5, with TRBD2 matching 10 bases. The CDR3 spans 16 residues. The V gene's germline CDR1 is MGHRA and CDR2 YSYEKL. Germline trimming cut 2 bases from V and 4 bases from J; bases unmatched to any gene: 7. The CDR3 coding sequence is TGCGCCAGCAGCCAATTTAGCGGGGGGCCGGGAGAGACCCAGTACTTC. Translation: CASSQFSGGPGETQYF.

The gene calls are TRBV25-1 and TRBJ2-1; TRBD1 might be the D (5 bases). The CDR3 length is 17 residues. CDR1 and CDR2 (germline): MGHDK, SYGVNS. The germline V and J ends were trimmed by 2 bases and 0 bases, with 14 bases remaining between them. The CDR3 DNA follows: TGTGCCAGCAGTGAAAGGGGCCTTCAAAGCTCCTACAATGAGCAGTTCTTC. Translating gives CASSERGLQSSYNEQFF.